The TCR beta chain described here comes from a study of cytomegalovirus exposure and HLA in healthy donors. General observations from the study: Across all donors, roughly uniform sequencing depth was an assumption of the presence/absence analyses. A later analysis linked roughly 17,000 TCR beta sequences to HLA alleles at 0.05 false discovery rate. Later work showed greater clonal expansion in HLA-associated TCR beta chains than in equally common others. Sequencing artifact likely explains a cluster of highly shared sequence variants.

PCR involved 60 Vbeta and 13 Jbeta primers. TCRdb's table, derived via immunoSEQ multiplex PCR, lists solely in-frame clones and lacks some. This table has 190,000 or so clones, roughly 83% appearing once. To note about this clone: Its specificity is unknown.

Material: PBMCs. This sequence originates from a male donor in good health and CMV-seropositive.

The CDR3 is CASITTANSNQPQHF. In DNA form, the CDR3 reads TGTGCCAGTATTACGACAGCCAATAGCAATCAGCCCCAGCATTTT. J is TRBJ1-5 and V is TRBV19; D perhaps matches TRBD1 (5 bases). CDR3 size: 15 residues. The germline gives CDR1 LNHDA, CDR2 SQIVND (reference sequence). Trimming removed 7 bases at V and 0 bases at J, with 13 bases between.